This note documents a single T cell receptor beta chain sequence. The sample comes from a study of OX40 agonist ivuxolimab in advanced cancers. Assay used: immunoSEQ multiplex PCR; TCRdb lists only in-frame clones, some missing. The sample has around 23,000 clones; 77% are singletons. This TCR came from an adult with an advanced solid tumor such as melanoma, head and neck, liver or kidney cancer. The sample consisted of CD4+ or CD8+ T cells sorted from blood, taken in a trial of the OX40 agonist ivuxolimab.

The DNA of the CDR3 is TGCGCCAGCAGCCAGGGAGTAGTTCTCTACGAGCAGTACTTC. Translation gives CASSQGVVLYEQYF. The chain is built from TRBV5-1 and TRBJ2-7; D tentatively reads TRBD1 or TRBD2 (5 bases each). Germline-derived CDR1 and CDR2 are SGHRS and YFSETQ. V lost 4 bases and J lost 3, with 14 bases in between. This CDR3 comprises 14 residues.